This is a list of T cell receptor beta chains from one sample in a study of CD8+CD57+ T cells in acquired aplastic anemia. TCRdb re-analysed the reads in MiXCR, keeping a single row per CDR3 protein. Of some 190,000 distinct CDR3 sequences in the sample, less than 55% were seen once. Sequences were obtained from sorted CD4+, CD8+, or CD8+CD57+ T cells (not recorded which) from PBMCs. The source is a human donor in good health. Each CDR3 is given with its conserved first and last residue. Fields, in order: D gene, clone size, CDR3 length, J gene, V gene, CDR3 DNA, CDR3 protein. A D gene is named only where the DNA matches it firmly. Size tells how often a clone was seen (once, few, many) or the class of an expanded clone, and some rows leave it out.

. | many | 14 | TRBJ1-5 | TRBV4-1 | TGCGCCAGCAGCCAAGGACGGACCAATCAGCCCCAGCATTTT | CASSQGRTNQPQHF
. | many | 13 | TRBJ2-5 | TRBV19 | TGTGCCAGTAGGCACGGGGGAGGAGAGACCCAGTACTTC | CASRHGGGETQYF
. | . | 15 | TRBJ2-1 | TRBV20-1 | TGCGGTGCTAGAGGGGGGCTCAAAAGTAACAATGAGCAGTTCTTC | CGARGGLKSNNEQFF
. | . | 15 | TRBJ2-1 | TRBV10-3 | TGTGCCATCAGTGAGATTCAGGGGACGGACATTGAGCAGTTCTTC | CAISEIQGTDIEQFF
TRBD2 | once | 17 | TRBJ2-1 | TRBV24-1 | TGTGCCACCAGTGACCCTACTAGCGGGGTCTCCTACAATGAGCAGTTCTTC | CATSDPTSGVSYNEQFF
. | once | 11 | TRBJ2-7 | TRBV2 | TGTGCCAGCTTAGACTCCTACGAGCAGTACTTC | CASLDSYEQYF
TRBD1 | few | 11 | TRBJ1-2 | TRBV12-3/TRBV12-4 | TGTGCCAGCAGCGGGACAGGTAGCTACACCTTC | CASSGTGSYTF
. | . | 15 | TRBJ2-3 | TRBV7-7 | TGTGCCAGCAGCTTACGCAGGGCCGGCACAGATACGCAGTATTTT | CASSLRRAGTDTQYF
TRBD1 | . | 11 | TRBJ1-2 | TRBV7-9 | TGTGCCAGCAGCCTCGGACAGGACTACACCTTC | CASSLGQDYTF
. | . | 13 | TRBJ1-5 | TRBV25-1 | TGTGCCAGCAGGGGGGGAGGGGAACAGCCCCAGCATTTT | CASRGGGEQPQHF
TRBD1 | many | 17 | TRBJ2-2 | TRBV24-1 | TGTGCCACCAGTGATTTAGGGACAGGGGCACTCACCGGGGAGCTGTTTTTT | CATSDLGTGALTGELFF
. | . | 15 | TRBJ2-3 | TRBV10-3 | TGTGCCATCAATCCGGGACTTTCTAGCACAGATACGCAGTATTTT | CAINPGLSSTDTQYF
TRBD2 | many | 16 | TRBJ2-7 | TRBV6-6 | TGTGCCAGCAGTTACTCGGGACTAGCGGAGCTCTACGAGCAGTACTTC | CASSYSGLAELYEQYF
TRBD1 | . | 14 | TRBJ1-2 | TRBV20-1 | TGCAGTGCTAGAGGAGACAGGGAGACGGATGGCTACACCTTC | CSARGDRETDGYTF
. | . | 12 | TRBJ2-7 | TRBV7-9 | TGTGCCAGCAGCTCCCCCCGGGACGAGCAGTACTTC | CASSSPRDEQYF
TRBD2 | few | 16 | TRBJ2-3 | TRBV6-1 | TGTGCCAGCAGACGTACACTAGCGGCTAGCACAGATACGCAGTATTTT | CASRRTLAASTDTQYF
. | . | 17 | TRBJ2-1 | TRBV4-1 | TGCGCCAGCAGCCAAGAGGTCGGGACTTCGAATTACAATGAGCAGTTCTTC | CASSQEVGTSNYNEQFF
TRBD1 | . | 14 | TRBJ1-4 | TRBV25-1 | TGTGCCAGCAGTGGGACAGGGGGAGGTGAAAAACTGTTTTTT | CASSGTGGGEKLFF
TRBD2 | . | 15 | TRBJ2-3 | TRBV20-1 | TGCAGTGCTCCCAGACTAGCGGGGGGGGTAGATACGCAGTATTTT | CSAPRLAGGVDTQYF
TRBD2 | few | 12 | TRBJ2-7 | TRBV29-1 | TGCAGCGTGGGACTAGCGGGATACGAGCAGTACTTC | CSVGLAGYEQYF
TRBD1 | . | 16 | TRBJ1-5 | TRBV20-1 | TGCAGTGCCCCATCCGGGACAGGGAGGGCCAATCAGCCCCAGCATTTT | CSAPSGTGRANQPQHF
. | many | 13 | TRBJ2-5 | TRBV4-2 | TGTGCCAGCAGCCAAGCTGACCAAGGCACCCAGTACTTC | CASSQADQGTQYF
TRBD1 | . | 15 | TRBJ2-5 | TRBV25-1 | TGTGCCAGCAGTGTAGGGACAGCTCGCCAAGAGACCCAGTACTTC | CASSVGTARQETQYF
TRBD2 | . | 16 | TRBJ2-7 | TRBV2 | TGTGCCAGCCACGGACTAGCGGGGAGGAGCTCCTACGAGCAGTACTTC | CASHGLAGRSSYEQYF
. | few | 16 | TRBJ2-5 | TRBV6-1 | TGTGCCAGCAGTGAAAGAGCGGACCTCGGGCAAGAGACCCAGTACTTC | CASSERADLGQETQYF
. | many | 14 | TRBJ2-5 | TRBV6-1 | TGTGCCAGCAGTGACAATACAGGCGTGGGAACCCAGTACTTC | CASSDNTGVGTQYF
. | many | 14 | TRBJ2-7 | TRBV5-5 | TGTGCCAGCAGCTTGGTTGGCACCCCTTACGAGCAGTACTTC | CASSLVGTPYEQYF
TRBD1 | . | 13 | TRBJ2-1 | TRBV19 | TGTGCCAGTAGTCAGGGGACAGTCAATGAGCAGTTCTTC | CASSQGTVNEQFF
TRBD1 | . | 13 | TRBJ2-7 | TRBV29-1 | TGCAGTGCTAGAACAGGGGAAGGATACGAGCAGTACTTC | CSARTGEGYEQYF
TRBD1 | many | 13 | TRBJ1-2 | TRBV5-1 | TGTGCCAGTAGTCGGACAGGGAACTATGGCTACACCTTC | CASSRTGNYGYTF
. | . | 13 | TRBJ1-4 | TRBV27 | TGTGCCAGCGGCTTACAGGAGAATGAAAAACTGTTTTTT | CASGLQENEKLFF
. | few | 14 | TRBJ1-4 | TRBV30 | TGTGCCTGGAGTGGTGGCTTCTTTAATGAAAAACTGTTTTTT | CAWSGGFFNEKLFF
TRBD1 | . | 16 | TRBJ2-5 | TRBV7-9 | TGTGCCAGCAGCTTAGCTACAGGGGGCAAAGGAGAGACCCAGTACTTC | CASSLATGGKGETQYF
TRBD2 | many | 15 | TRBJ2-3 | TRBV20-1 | TGCAGTGCTAGAGAGTTCCTAGCGGTCACAGATACGCAGTATTTT | CSAREFLAVTDTQYF